The 25 T cell receptor beta chains presented below share a single source sample, sequenced in a study of blood T cells in healthy people across ages. Using a J-beta primer mix together with a sample-barcoded 5' primer, a second PCR was run for about 6 to 12 cycles. Via MiXCR, TCRdb re-called the 5' RACE reads, giving one row per CDR3 protein. The sample lists a few hundred thousand distinct CDR3 sequences; roughly a quarter were seen once. Material: blood. The receptors were sampled from a woman in her 70s in good health.

This chain connects TRBV19 to TRBJ2-1, with 16 nucleotides matching TRBD2. Germline V gene sequence: CDR1 LNHDA, CDR2 SQIVND (reference sequence). The CDR3 consists of 19 residues. J lost 0 bases, V lost 3 bases, and 5 bases had no gene match. The CDR3 coding sequence is TGTGCCAGTAGTATCGGGACTAGCGGGGGGGAACCCTCCTACAATGAGCAGTTCTTC. Translating gives CASSIGTSGGEPSYNEQFF.

The V call is TRBV24-1, the J call TRBJ2-3, with D perhaps TRBD2 (5 bases). Germline V gene lookup returns CDR1 KGHDR and CDR2 SFDVKD. Trimming took 6 bases from V and 4 from J, leaving 10 bases between them. The CDR3 contains 13 residues. Written as DNA, the CDR3 is TGTGCCACCAGTATGGGGAGCCCAGATACGCAGTATTTT. Residues: CATSMGSPDTQYF.

This clonotype has only a few counts. The J gene is TRBJ2-5, the V gene TRBV2, with D possibly being TRBD2 (5 bases). The CDR3 runs to 14 residues. Germline-derived CDR1 and CDR2 are SNHLY and FYNNEI. Between the trimmed V and J ends, which lost 5 bases and 5 bases, there was a span of 15 bases. The CDR3 protein is CASSLRTPGETQYF. The CDR3 bases are TGTGCCAGCAGTCTAAGGACTCCCGGGGAGACCCAGTACTTC.

This clonotype was seen a handful of times. This chain connects TRBV28 to TRBJ1-1, with D perhaps matching TRBD1 (6 bases). The CDR3 consists of 16 residues. Looked up from germline, CDR1 is MDHEN and CDR2 is SYDVKM. V lost 6 bases and J lost 0, with 17 bases in between. The CDR3 sequence is CASRRGGQVMNTEAFF. The DNA of the CDR3 is TGTGCCAGCAGGAGGGGGGGGCAAGTTATGAACACTGAAGCTTTCTTT.

The sample holds a few counts of this clonotype. The CDR3 DNA sequence: TGTGCCATCAACGACAGGGGGTACACTGAAGCTTTCTTT. Translated, it gives CAINDRGYTEAFF. The chain has TRBV10-3 and TRBJ1-1; 9 bases align to TRBD1. The junction had 3 bases not matched to a gene; V was cut back by 7 bases and J by 3 bases. Germline CDR1 reads ENHRY; CDR2 reads SYGVKD. The length of the CDR3 is 13 residues.

This clonotype showed up just a few times. This sequence joins TRBV7-9 and TRBJ2-7; TRBD1 matches 7 bases. After removal of 4 bases from V and 1 base from J, the junction contained 4 bases not matched to a gene. The CDR3 loop spans 14 amino acids. In germline, CDR1 is SEHNR, CDR2 FQNEAQ (reference sequence). CDR3 sequence reads: CASSYGDSSYEQYF. CDR3 nucleotide sequence: TGTGCCAGCAGCTACGGGGACAGTTCCTACGAGCAGTACTTC.

V is TRBV5-5 and J is TRBJ1-2; 7 positions match TRBD1. CDR1 and CDR2 from the germline V gene are SGHKS and YYEKEE (reference sequence). Trimming removed 4 bases from V and 0 bases from J; junction bases left unmatched: 6. CDR3 length: 15 amino acids. This CDR3 reads CASSARDSANYGYTF. The DNA of the CDR3 is TGTGCCAGCAGCGCCCGGGACAGTGCTAACTATGGCTACACCTTC.

Ten or more counts support this clonotype. V gene TRBV7-9 combines with J gene TRBJ1-4, with D unresolved. The V end lost 6 bases, the J end lost 0 bases, and 8 bases lay between the germline ends. In germline, CDR1 is SEHNR, CDR2 FQNEAQ (reference sequence). This CDR3 spans 14 amino acids. The DNA of the CDR3 is TGTGCCAGCAGAGCAATCGCAACTAATGAAAAACTGTTTTTT. Translated, it gives CASRAIATNEKLFF.

The chain combines TRBV5-1 with TRBJ2-3, with D possibly called TRBD1 or TRBD2 (6 bases each). Germline CDR1 is SGHRS and CDR2 is YFSETQ. The CDR3 consists of 16 residues. Trimming shortened V by 3 bases and J by 0 bases, and 14 bases separated the two germline ends. This CDR3 is CASSSSGGLSTDTQYF. The CDR3 DNA reads as TGCGCCAGCAGCTCCTCCGGGGGCCTCAGCACAGATACGCAGTATTTT.

The gene calls are TRBV7-9 and TRBJ1-2; D is perhaps TRBD1 (6 bases). V was clipped by 4 bases and J by 1 base, with 13 bases between them. Germline loops: CDR1 SEHNR, CDR2 FQNEAQ (reference sequence). The CDR3 consists of 15 residues. CDR3 sequence (DNA): TGTGCCAGCAGCTCCACAGGGTACCTTAACTATGGCTACACCTTC. Translating it yields CASSSTGYLNYGYTF.

This clonotype was seen more than once but under ten times. CDR3: CASSTLGQGMNTGELFF. In DNA, the CDR3 is TGTGCCAGCAGCACACTCGGACAGGGGATGAACACCGGGGAGCTGTTTTTT. The rearrangement links TRBV7-9 to TRBJ2-2; 9 positions match TRBD1. With V trimmed by 5 bases and J by 1 base, 8 bases remained unmatched. The CDR3 sequence is 17 residues long. CDR1 is SEHNR and CDR2 is FQNEAQ in the germline V gene (reference sequence).

The chain couples TRBV15 to TRBJ1-4; no reliable D call. This CDR3 has 12 residues. CDR1 LNHNV and CDR2 YYDKDF come from the germline V gene (reference sequence). The ends were cut back, 5 bases at V and 8 bases at J, with 9 bases in the middle. This CDR3 reads CATSPTREKLFF. DNA of the CDR3: TGTGCCACCAGCCCTACAAGAGAAAAACTGTTTTTT.

This clonotype showed up just a few times. The chain recombines TRBV7-8 with TRBJ1-4; D may be TRBD1 (5 bases). The CDR3 covers 15 residues. CDR1 is SGHVS, CDR2 FQNEAQ, per germline. The V end lost 2 bases, the J end lost 4 bases, and 11 bases lay between the germline ends. This CDR3 reads CASSLRGSYNEKLFF. The CDR3 region has the DNA TGTGCCAGCAGCTTACGGGGGTCGTATAATGAAAAACTGTTTTTT.

The rearrangement links TRBV5-1 to TRBJ1-6; 7 positions match TRBD1. This CDR3 has 15 amino acids. The V segment lost 5 bases and the J segment 4 bases; nucleotides outside the gene matches: 6. From germline, CDR1 is SGHRS and CDR2 YFSETQ. The CDR3 DNA reads as TGCGCCAGCAGAAACGACAGGGTATATAATTCACCCCTCCACTTT. Its translation is CASRNDRVYNSPLHF. Full variable domain (outside the CDR3, taken from reference TRBV5-1 and TRBJ1-6): KAGVTQTPRYLIKTRGQQVTLSCSPISGHRSVSWYQQTPGQGLQFLFEYFSETQRNKGNFPGRFSGRQFSNSRSEMNVSTLELGDSALYLCASRNDRVYNSPLHFGNGTRLTVT.

This clonotype showed up just a few times. J is TRBJ1-2 and V is TRBV3-1; D is uncertain. Trimming removed 0 bases at V and 7 bases at J, with 12 bases between. The germline V gene encodes CDR1 LGHDT and CDR2 YNNKEL (reference sequence). The CDR3 loop spans 14 amino acids. CDR3 residues: CASSQDRLGSGYTF. DNA for the CDR3: TGTGCCAGCAGCCAAGACCGACTTGGTTCTGGCTACACCTTC. Full variable domain (remainder filled in from reference TRBV3-1 and TRBJ1-2): DTAVSQTPKYLVTQMGNDKSIKCEQNLGHDTMYWYKQDSKKFLKIMFSYNNKELIINETVPNRFSPKSPDKAHLNLHINSLELGDSAVYFCASSQDRLGSGYTFGSGTRLTVV.

This clonotype was recorded a few times. V gene TRBV20-1 combines with J gene TRBJ2-7; D remains unclear. Germline assignment: CDR1 DFQATT and CDR2 SNEGSKA (reference sequence). The CDR3 runs 13 residues. With 3 bases removed from V and 3 bases from J, the gap between germline ends came to 12 bases. The CDR3 region has the DNA TGCAGTGCTAGCTTAGGAGCAGTCTACGAGCAGTACTTC. It yields the protein CSASLGAVYEQYF.

This clonotype was picked up a small number of times. V gene TRBV20-1 combines with J gene TRBJ2-4; possibly TRBD2 for D (6 bases). Germline V gives CDR1 DFQATT, CDR2 SNEGSKA (reference sequence). V dropped 3 bases and J dropped 3 bases, with 15 bases sitting between them. CDR3 length equals 15 residues. The CDR3 region has the DNA TGCAGTGCTAGTCGATCCGGGGGAAACAAAAACATTCAGTACTTC. Residues: CSASRSGGNKNIQYF.

This clonotype was counted a few times. The chain has TRBV12-3 or TRBV12-4 and TRBJ2-5, with 13 bases that match TRBD2. There are 15 residues in the CDR3. The junction had 0 bases not matched to a gene; V was cut back by 1 base and J by 4 bases. CDR3 nucleotides: TGTGCCAGCAGTTTAGGACTAGCGGGGGGAGAGACCCAGTACTTC. This translates into CASSLGLAGGETQYF.

This clonotype was seen more than once but under ten times. The rearrangement links TRBV6-1 to TRBJ1-2, with 7 bases that match TRBD1. Germline lookup yields CDR1 MNHNS and CDR2 SASEGT. CDR3 length: 16 residues. Trimming cost V 3 bases and J 8 bases; bases outside gene matches: 15. The CDR3 DNA is TGTGCCAGCAGTGACAACCGGGACAGAGGGGCTAGCGGCTACACCTTC. It translates to CASSDNRDRGASGYTF.

This clonotype was observed a handful of times. The chain is built from TRBV15 and TRBJ2-7; D might be TRBD1 (5 bases). TRBJ2-5 explains the end of the DNA better; the J call may be wrong. Germline V gene lookup returns CDR1 LNHNV and CDR2 YYDKDF (reference sequence). This CDR3 region has 13 residues. The CDR3 nucleotides are TGTGCCACCAGCAAGGACATGCAGGAGACCCAGTACTTC. Translation gives CATSKDMQETQYF.

The V gene is TRBV4-2, the J gene TRBJ2-5; 11 bases align to TRBD2. The J call may be wrong; the DNA end is better matched by TRBJ2-7. This CDR3 is built from 16 residues. The germline V gene encodes CDR1 LGHNA and CDR2 YNFKEQ. The chain's CDR3 is CASSQGLSGGAYEQYF. DNA for the CDR3: TGTGCCAGCAGCCAGGGTCTTAGCGGGGGGGCCTACGAGCAGTACTTC.

The rearrangement uses TRBV7-8 and TRBJ2-5; D is possibly TRBD1 (6 bases). Germline values: CDR1 SGHVS, CDR2 FQNEAQ. Trimming pared 2 bases from V and 5 bases from J, leaving 12 bases between. CDR3 size: 14 residues. The CDR3 DNA is TGTGCCAGCAGCTTAAGGGGGTACGGGGAGACCCAGTACTTC. Residues: CASSLRGYGETQYF. The full variable domain, completed using reference TRBV7-8 and TRBJ2-5, is GAGVSQSPRYKVAKRGQDVALRCDPISGHVSLFWYQQALGQGPEFLTYFQNEAQLDKSGLPSDRFFAERPEGSVSTLKIQRTQQEDSAVYLCASSLRGYGETQYFGPGTRLLVL.

This clonotype has a handful of counts. The rearrangement joins TRBV27 to TRBJ1-2; TRBD1 matches at 7 bases. This CDR3 is 15 amino acids long. CDR1 MNHEY and CDR2 SMNVEV come from the germline V gene (reference sequence). V lost 7 bases to trimming and J lost 4 bases; unmatched junction nucleotides: 12. CDR3 protein: CASKVGQGQLYGYTF. Here the CDR3 DNA reads TGTGCCAGCAAAGTGGGTCAGGGACAGCTCTATGGCTACACCTTC.

This clonotype was seen only a few times. The rearrangement uses TRBV5-1 and TRBJ2-5; D is unclear. Germline CDR1 SGHRS, CDR2 YFSETQ. With 2 bases removed from V and 2 bases from J, the gap between germline ends came to 7 bases. The CDR3 loop spans 13 amino acids. This CDR3 is CASSFSAQETQYF. Here the CDR3 DNA reads TGCGCCAGCAGCTTTTCGGCACAAGAGACCCAGTACTTC.

V usage is TRBV21-1 and J usage is TRBJ2-3; the table names TRBD2, a call not compared with the DNA. TRBV21-1 is an annotated pseudogene. The CDR3 extends over 17 amino acids. The CDR3 reads CASLRDLGVGCTDAQYF. The DNA for the CDR3 is TGTGCCAGCCTACGGGACTTGGGGGTAGGGTGCACAGATGCGCAGTATTTT.